A single sample is the source of the 22 T cell receptor beta chains below, sequenced in a study of response to subunit inactivated influenza vaccine. TCRdb re-called the RT-PCR reads through MiXCR, storing one row per CDR3 protein. The sample has about 520,000 distinct CDR3 sequences, roughly 7.9% seen once. The sequenced sample was PBMCs from blood, obtained around 25 months after vaccination. Receptors were obtained from a man aged 45 to 70 who received an inactivated influenza vaccine.

This clonotype occurred many times. The chain carries TRBV3-1 and TRBJ1-5, with 9 bases aligning to TRBD1. Trimming cost V 4 bases and J 1 base; bases outside gene matches: 5. Germline V lookup: CDR1 LGHDT, CDR2 YNNKEL (reference sequence). There are 16 residues in the CDR3. CDR3 DNA sequence: TGTGCCAGCAGCCGTACCGGGACAGGGAGCAATCAGCCCCAGCATTTT. This encodes CASSRTGTGSNQPQHF.

This chain uses TRBV12-5 with TRBJ2-7; 8 bases align to TRBD2. The CDR3 extends over 17 amino acids. Germline V gives CDR1 LGHNT, CDR2 FRNRAP. The V gene end was trimmed by 2 bases and the J gene end by 5 bases; junction bases not matched to a gene: 14. This CDR3 reads CASGLKSSGSHCHEQYF. In nucleotides, the CDR3 is TGTGCTAGTGGTTTGAAATCAAGCGGGAGCCACTGCCACGAGCAGTACTTC.

V is TRBV11-2 and J is TRBJ2-3; the D is unclear. This CDR3 has 12 amino acids. The germline V and J ends were trimmed by 6 bases and 4 bases, with 8 bases remaining between them. CDR1 SGHAT and CDR2 FQNNGV come from the germline V gene. CDR3 bases: TGTGCCAGCAGTGCGATGTCAGATACGCAGTATTTT. It specifies CASSAMSDTQYF.

This clonotype was counted between two and nine times. The chain combines TRBV6-5 with TRBJ1-3; the D gene is possibly TRBD1 (5 bases). This CDR3 region has 15 residues. V lost 2 bases, J lost 4 bases, and 12 bases lay in between. Looked up from germline, CDR1 is MNHEY and CDR2 is SVGAGI. CDR3 amino acids: CASSYAPRGGNTIYF. DNA of the CDR3: TGTGCCAGCAGTTACGCCCCCCGGGGGGGAAACACCATATATTTT.

The chain joins TRBV12-3 or TRBV12-4 to TRBJ2-2; D may be TRBD2 (7 bases). Trimming stripped 5 bases from V and 6 bases from J, with 16 bases between. The CDR3 is made up of 15 amino acids. The CDR3 coding sequence is TGTGCCAGCAGTCCCAAGGGGGGAGGGCCCGGGGAGCTGTTTTTT. Translated: CASSPKGGGPGELFF.

This chain uses TRBV14 with TRBJ2-5; the D gene could be TRBD1 or TRBD2 (5 bases each). Trimming took off 1 base at V and 2 bases at J, with 11 bases between the two ends. Germline CDR1 reads SGHDN; CDR2 reads FVKESK. CDR3 length: 15 amino acids. The CDR3 region is CASSQASGRQETQYF. DNA of the CDR3: TGTGCCAGCAGCCAAGCATCGGGACGGCAAGAGACCCAGTACTTC.

This clonotype was seen a few times. This rearrangement joins TRBV2 to TRBJ2-5; TRBD2 agrees at 9 bases. Per germline, CDR1 SNHLY and CDR2 FYNNEI. The trim removed 3 bases at V and 2 bases at J, leaving 7 bases unmatched. The CDR3 is made up of 16 amino acids. CDR3 loop: CASSDIGGRAQETQYF. CDR3 DNA sequence: TGTGCCAGCAGTGATATCGGCGGGAGGGCACAAGAGACCCAGTACTTC.

This clonotype was counted only a few times. This sequence joins TRBV20-1 and TRBJ1-6, with D possibly TRBD1 on 5 matching bases. V was cut by 2 bases and J by 0 bases, with 8 bases left in between. Germline CDR1 and CDR2: DFQATT and SNEGSKA (reference sequence). The CDR3 covers 15 residues. The CDR3 DNA follows: TGCAGTGCTAGAAGGGGCAGCTCCTATAATTCACCCCTCCACTTT. This sequence encodes CSARRGSSYNSPLHF.

V usage is TRBV18 and J usage is TRBJ2-5; D ambiguous. The CDR3 spans 13 residues. The V gene lost 5 bases and the J gene lost 2 bases, with 9 bases spanning the gap. The V gene's germline CDR1 is KGHSH and CDR2 LQKENI. DNA of the CDR3: TGTGCCAGCTCATCGGTGGCACAAGAGACCCAGTACTTC. Protein: CASSSVAQETQYF. The full variable domain, in which reference TRBV18 and TRBJ2-5 provide the parts outside the CDR3, is NAGVMQNPRHLVRRRGQEARLRCSPMKGHSHVYWYRQLPEEGLKFMVYLQKENIIDESGMPKERFSAEFPKEGPSILRIQQVVRGDSAAYFCASSSVAQETQYFGPGTRLLVL.

This clonotype has at least ten counts. The chain has TRBV6-5 and TRBJ1-4; TRBD1 matches 8 bases. This CDR3 is 15 amino acids long. The germline V gene has CDR1 MNHEY and CDR2 SVGAGI. J lost 7 bases, V lost 8 bases, and 12 bases had no gene match. This CDR3 is CASADSGGIGEKLFF. The DNA for the CDR3 is TGTGCCAGCGCGGACTCAGGGGGCATCGGTGAAAAACTGTTTTTT.

In this sample, this clonotype turned up many times. The rearrangement links TRBV27 to TRBJ2-1, with no clear D. Germline CDR1 MNHEY, CDR2 SMNVEV (reference sequence). This CDR3 is built from 11 residues. The ends were cut back, 6 bases at V and 5 bases at J, with 5 bases in the middle. The CDR3 region has the DNA TGTGCCAGCAGGAAAAACAATGAGCAGTTCTTC. Translating it yields CASRKNNEQFF.

The rearrangement joins TRBV10-1 to TRBJ1-5; no clear D. Germline CDR1 WNHNN, CDR2 SYGVQD (reference sequence). This CDR3 region has 10 residues. V was cut by 9 bases and J by 7 bases, with 7 bases left in between. For the CDR3, the DNA is TGCGCCAGACCCATCCAGCCCCAGCATTTT. Amino acids: CARPIQPQHF.

This clonotype was seen a handful of times. This chain joins TRBV27 and TRBJ2-1, with D possibly being TRBD2 (7 bases). The V gene lost 1 base and the J gene lost 0 bases, with 16 bases spanning the gap. This CDR3 contains 18 residues. Germline V gene data show CDR1 as MNHEY and CDR2 as SMNVEV (reference sequence). CDR3 residues: CASSLLGGRGSSYNEQFF. CDR3 in DNA: TGTGCCAGCAGTTTATTGGGGGGGAGGGGGAGCTCCTACAATGAGCAGTTCTTC.

The genes are TRBV20-1 and TRBJ2-7; D unclear. CDR1 and CDR2 from the germline V gene are DFQATT and SNEGSKA (reference sequence). Trimming stripped 5 bases from V and 6 bases from J, with 17 bases between. There are 13 residues in the CDR3. CDR3 in amino acids: CSALNIYGFEQYF. CDR3 bases: TGCAGTGCTCTTAACATATATGGGTTCGAGCAGTACTTC.

This clonotype occurred a few times. This chain connects TRBV6-1 to TRBJ2-2, with unresolved D. Germline V gene sequence: CDR1 MNHNS, CDR2 SASEGT. The CDR3 is made up of 13 amino acids. V lost 7 bases to trimming and J lost 0 bases, with 6 bases between them. CDR3 nucleotide sequence: TGTGCCAGCAAAGAGGCGAACACCGGGGAGCTGTTTTTT. This encodes CASKEANTGELFF.

This clonotype was recorded at least ten times. The chain carries TRBV20-1 and TRBJ1-1, with D uncertain. In germline, CDR1 is DFQATT, CDR2 SNEGSKA (reference sequence). This CDR3 comprises 13 residues. V was cut by 6 bases and J by 6 bases, with 17 bases left in between. CDR3 protein: CSAQPRGRAEAFF. As DNA, the CDR3 is TGCAGTGCCCAACCCCGGGGAAGGGCTGAAGCTTTCTTT.

The V gene is TRBV5-6, the J gene TRBJ1-2, with D perhaps matching TRBD1 (5 bases). Trimming shortened V by 4 bases and J by 0 bases, and 10 bases separated the two germline ends. CDR1 is SGHDT and CDR2 is YYEEEE in the germline V gene. This CDR3 comprises 14 residues. CDR3 sequence (DNA): TGTGCCAGCAGCCGGGGCCGAGCTAACTATGGCTACACCTTC. This encodes CASSRGRANYGYTF.

This clonotype was observed a few times. The chain joins TRBV24-1 to TRBJ2-1; D not resolved. The CDR3 extends over 12 amino acids. Germline loops: CDR1 KGHDR, CDR2 SFDVKD. Trimming pared 7 bases from V and 6 bases from J, leaving 9 bases between. In nucleotides, the CDR3 is TGTGCCACCAGGGGCTCAAGCAATGAGCAGTTCTTC. This translates into CATRGSSNEQFF.

This clonotype showed up many times. This chain joins TRBV7-9 and TRBJ2-1; TRBD2 agrees at 7 bases. From germline, CDR1 is SEHNR and CDR2 FQNEAQ (reference sequence). The CDR3 runs 15 residues. Trimming at V came to 3 bases and at J to 7 bases, leaving 9 bases not matched to a gene. For the CDR3, the DNA is TGTGCCAGCAGCTTTCCAGTTGGGAGGGGTAATGAGCAGTTCTTC. Encoded protein: CASSFPVGRGNEQFF.

The chain has TRBV2 and TRBJ2-5, with 10 positions matching TRBD1. From germline, CDR1 is SNHLY and CDR2 FYNNEI. Trimming cost V 6 bases and J 5 bases; bases outside gene matches: 9. The CDR3 contains 15 residues. This chain's CDR3 is CASRTDRGRGETQYF. CDR3 coding DNA: TGTGCCAGCAGGACAGACAGGGGGCGCGGGGAGACCCAGTACTTC.

The chain is built from TRBV18 and TRBJ2-1, with TRBD1 matching 8 bases. This CDR3 has 18 amino acids. CDR1 and CDR2 from the germline V gene are KGHSH and LQKENI. The ends lost 2 bases at V and 7 bases at J; junction bases unmatched: 16. The CDR3 region is CASSPTSPGGLSRNEQFF. The CDR3 region has the DNA TGTGCCAGCTCACCAACTTCCCCAGGGGGCCTAAGTCGGAATGAGCAGTTCTTC.

The chain recombines TRBV19 with TRBJ1-2; no reliable D call. CDR1 LNHDA and CDR2 SQIVND come from the germline V gene (reference sequence). There are 13 residues in the CDR3. V gave up 5 bases and J gave up 1 base, with 8 bases separating them. The CDR3 here is CASSPDLNYGYTF. CDR3 nucleotides: TGTGCCAGTAGTCCTGACCTTAACTATGGCTACACCTTC.